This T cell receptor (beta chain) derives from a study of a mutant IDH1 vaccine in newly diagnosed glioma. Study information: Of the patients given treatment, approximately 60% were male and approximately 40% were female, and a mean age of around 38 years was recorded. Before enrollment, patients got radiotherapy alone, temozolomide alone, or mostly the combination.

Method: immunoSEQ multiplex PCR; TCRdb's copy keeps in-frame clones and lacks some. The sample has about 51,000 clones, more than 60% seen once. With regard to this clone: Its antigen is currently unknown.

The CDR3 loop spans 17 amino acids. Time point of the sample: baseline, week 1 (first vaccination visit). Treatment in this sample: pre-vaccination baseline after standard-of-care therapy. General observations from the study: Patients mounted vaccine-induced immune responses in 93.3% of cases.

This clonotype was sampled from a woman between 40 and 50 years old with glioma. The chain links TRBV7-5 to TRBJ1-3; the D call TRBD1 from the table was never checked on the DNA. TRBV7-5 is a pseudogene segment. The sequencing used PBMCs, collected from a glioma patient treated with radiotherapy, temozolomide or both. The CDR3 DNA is TGTGCCAGAAGCTTAGCCCCGGACAGGTACTCTGGAAACACCATATATTTT. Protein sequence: CARSLAPDRYSGNTIYF.